This paragraph covers one TCR beta chain sequence. Its cognate antigen is unknown. Replicate PCRs from sorted subsets contained around 200 ng DNA, which is roughly 30,000 T cell genomes. Measured with immunoSEQ multiplex PCR; TCRdb has only the in-frame clones, and not every one. The profile covers more than 2 million clones, with roughly 94% appearing a single time and roughly 1.1% taken by the ten largest. These data are taken from a study of shared clonotypes between healthy human individuals. Broader study findings: In four donors, around 4.5% of naive CD4 clonotypes appeared in common. On the whole, naive subsets had larger estimated richness than memory subsets had. Generation probabilities were higher for clonotypes shared across all four sorted-subset donors than for unshared ones.

Positively selected for CCR7, the CD45RO-negative cells used as naive CD8 cells excluded terminally differentiated effector memory CD45RA+ cells. The origin of this receptor is a man aged 18 to 29 in good health. Sequencing was performed on naive CD8+ T cells sorted from blood.

The CDR3 DNA reads as TGTGCCAGCAGTGAAGTTGAAGCTAACTATGGCTACACCTTC. It encodes CASSEVEANYGYTF. The gene calls are TRBV6-1 and TRBJ1-2; D unresolved. V gave up 1 base and J gave up 0 bases, with 6 bases separating them. Germline CDR1 reads MNHNS; CDR2 reads SASEGT. This CDR3 has 14 residues.